This T cell receptor (beta chain) was sequenced during a study of post-analysis software for immune sequencing data. Unique molecular identifiers featured in each of the TCR beta cDNA libraries. TCRdb reprocessed the PCR reads with MiXCR, giving one entry per CDR3 protein. The sample carries about 210,000 distinct CDR3 sequences, about 30% recorded once. Sequenced sample: blood. This TCR came from a girl aged 2-17 years with multiple sclerosis.

DNA of the CDR3: TGTGCCAGCAGTTTTAGGACTCTTAGCGTCGATGAGCAGTTCTTC. Amino acid sequence: CASSFRTLSVDEQFF. The chain links TRBV12-3 or TRBV12-4 to TRBJ2-1; a possible D gene is TRBD2 (5 bases). Trimming stripped 3 bases from V and 8 bases from J, with 17 bases between. The CDR3 spans 15 residues.